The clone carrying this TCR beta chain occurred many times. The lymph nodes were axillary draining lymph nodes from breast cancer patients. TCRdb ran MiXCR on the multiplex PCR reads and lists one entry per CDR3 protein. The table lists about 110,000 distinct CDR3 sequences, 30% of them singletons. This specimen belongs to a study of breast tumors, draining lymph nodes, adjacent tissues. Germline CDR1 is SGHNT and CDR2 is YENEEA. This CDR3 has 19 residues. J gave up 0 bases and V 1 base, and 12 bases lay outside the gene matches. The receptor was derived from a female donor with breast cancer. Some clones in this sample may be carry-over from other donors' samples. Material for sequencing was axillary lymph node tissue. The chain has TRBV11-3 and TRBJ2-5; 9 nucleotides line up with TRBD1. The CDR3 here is CASSLVGVGQGLYQETQYF. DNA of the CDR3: TGTGCCAGCAGCTTAGTAGGGGTTGGACAGGGGTTGTACCAAGAGACCCAGTACTTC.